These 27 T cell receptor beta chains were sequenced from one sample in a study of blood T cell repertoires in COVID-19. TCRdb keeps only in-frame clones here, not all; method: immunoSEQ multiplex PCR. The table shows about 45,000 clones, with 86% occurring only once. The sequencing sample was made of peripheral blood. These receptors all come from a human donor in a cohort sampled during active COVID-19.

J is TRBJ1-2 and V is TRBV5-1; D perhaps matches TRBD1 (5 bases). Germline assignment: CDR1 SGHRS and CDR2 YFSETQ. Deletions cut 0 bases from V and 7 bases from J, with 13 bases between. The CDR3 runs 14 residues. For the CDR3, the DNA is TGCGCCAGCAGCTTGGATCTTGGGACTGTTGGCTACACCTTC. This gives the protein CASSLDLGTVGYTF. Supplemented by reference TRBV5-1 and TRBJ1-2, the full variable domain reads KAGVTQTPRYLIKTRGQQVTLSCSPISGHRSVSWYQQTPGQGLQFLFEYFSETQRNKGNFPGRFSGRQFSNSRSEMNVSTLELGDSALYLCASSLDLGTVGYTFGSGTRLTVV.

V usage is TRBV3-1 (or the pseudogene TRBV3-2) and J usage is TRBJ1-2; TRBD1 might be the D (5 bases). CDR3 length: 13 residues. The V end lost 5 bases, the J end lost 8 bases, and 15 bases lay between the germline ends. CDR1 and CDR2 (germline): LGHDT, YNNKEL (reference sequence). CDR3: CASSSNGGDGYTF. CDR3 bases: TGTGCCAGCAGCTCAAACGGGGGGGACGGCTACACCTTC.

CDR3 residues: CAISESSGWAEAFF. The DNA of the CDR3 is TGTGCCATCAGTGAGTCGTCAGGGTGGGCTGAAGCTTTCTTT. V usage is TRBV10-3 and J usage is TRBJ1-1, with a weak D call TRBD1 (5 bases). V was clipped by 0 bases and J by 6 bases, with 11 bases between them. The CDR3 has 14 residues. The V gene's germline CDR1 is ENHRY and CDR2 SYGVKD.

The V and J genes are TRBV24-1 and TRBJ2-5; 7 bases fit TRBD1. The germline V gene encodes CDR1 KGHDR and CDR2 SFDVKD. V lost 4 bases to trimming and J lost 5 bases; unmatched junction nucleotides: 6. The CDR3 is made up of 14 amino acids. CDR3 coding DNA: TGTGCCACCAGTGACTTAGGGGGCGGGGAGACCCAGTACTTC. It specifies CATSDLGGGETQYF.

This chain joins TRBV6-1 and TRBJ1-5; no definite D call. Germline lookup yields CDR1 MNHNS and CDR2 SASEGT. The CDR3 runs 15 residues. V was shortened by 3 bases and J by 3 bases, with 12 bases between the two germline ends. For the CDR3, the DNA is TGTGCCAGCAGTGATTTCTTTAGCTACAATCAGCCCCAGCATTTT. This codes for CASSDFFSYNQPQHF.

This clone was counted once. The chain recombines TRBV6-5 with TRBJ1-6; D is unresolved. The CDR3 totals 13 residues. Germline values: CDR1 MNHEY, CDR2 SVGAGI. Trimming cost V 0 bases and J 11 bases, with 8 bases left between them. DNA for the CDR3: TGTGCCAGCAGTTACTCCGAGGGTACACCCCTCCACTTT. Its protein is CASSYSEGTPLHF.

The chain couples TRBV9 to TRBJ1-3; TRBD1 matches 7 bases. CDR3 length: 17 residues. The germline V gene has CDR1 SGDLS and CDR2 YYNGEE. Trimming cost V 0 bases and J 0 bases; bases outside gene matches: 6. The CDR3 reads CASSVEGATLSGNTIYF. The DNA of the CDR3 is TGTGCCAGCAGCGTAGAGGGGGCCACCCTCTCTGGAAACACCATATATTTT.

The chain joins TRBV3-1 (or the pseudogene TRBV3-2) to TRBJ2-3; D is perhaps TRBD2 (6 bases). V dropped 2 bases and J dropped 6 bases, with 12 bases sitting between them. From germline, CDR1 is LGHDT and CDR2 YNNKEL (reference sequence). The length of the CDR3 is 14 residues. CDR3 bases: TGTGCCAGCAGCCAAAGAGTAGGGAGGGATACGCAGTATTTT. Translating it yields CASSQRVGRDTQYF.

The chain is built from TRBV14 and TRBJ2-3; no reliable D call. Trimming took 3 bases from V and 6 from J, leaving 13 bases between them. Germline values: CDR1 SGHDN, CDR2 FVKESK. This CDR3 is 14 amino acids long. CDR3 sequence reads: CASSHSVVRDTQYF. The CDR3 region has the DNA TGTGCCAGCAGCCACTCGGTCGTTCGGGATACGCAGTATTTT.

The V and J genes are TRBV30 and TRBJ1-4; D is possibly TRBD1 (5 bases). The V gene's germline CDR1 is GTSNPN and CDR2 SVGIG (reference sequence). Trimming took off 3 bases at V and 8 bases at J, with 10 bases between the two ends. CDR3 length: 12 amino acids. CDR3 sequence: CAWSLGGEKLFF. The DNA of the CDR3 is TGTGCCTGGAGCCTGGGGGGAGAAAAACTGTTTTTT. The whole variable domain, filled in from reference TRBV30 and TRBJ1-4, reads SQTIHQWPATLVQPVGSPLSLECTVEGTSNPNLYWYRQAAGRGLQLLFYSVGIGQISSEVPQNLSASRPQDRQFILSSKKLLLSDSGFYLCAWSLGGEKLFFGSGTQLSVL.

The CDR3 nucleotides are TGTGCCACCGGGGGGGGCATCAGCACCTACAATGAGCAGTTCTTC. It is translated as CATGGGISTYNEQFF. The chain combines TRBV15 with TRBJ2-1; a weak D match, TRBD2 (7 bases). Per germline, CDR1 LNHNV and CDR2 YYDKDF (reference sequence). V lost 8 bases to trimming and J lost 2 bases, with 16 bases between them. This CDR3 is built from 15 residues.

This clone appeared a single time. This chain joins TRBV18 and TRBJ2-5; the D gene is possibly TRBD2 (7 bases). Germline V CDR1 and CDR2: KGHSH, LQKENI. This CDR3 contains 15 residues. V was clipped by 1 base and J by 5 bases, with 14 bases between them. CDR3 bases: TGTGCCAGCTCACCACAACGGGGGGCCGGGGAGACCCAGTACTTC. It yields the protein CASSPQRGAGETQYF.

The CDR3 is CASSYLTQSNTEAFF. DNA for the CDR3: TGTGCCAGCAGTTACCTTACACAGTCGAACACTGAAGCTTTCTTT. The gene calls are TRBV6-2 or TRBV6-3 and TRBJ1-1; D gene unclear. V shed 2 bases and J shed 1 base, with 11 bases lying between them. The CDR3 contains 15 residues. Germline CDR1 and CDR2: MNHEY and SVGEGT.

This chain uses TRBV7-6 with TRBJ1-1; 7 nucleotides line up with TRBD1. This CDR3 has 15 residues. J lost 0 bases, V lost 5 bases, and 6 bases had no gene match. The germline CDR1 and CDR2 sequences are SGHVS and FNYEAQ. This chain's CDR3 is CASSGRQGMNTEAFF. Written as DNA, the CDR3 is TGTGCCAGCAGCGGTCGACAGGGTATGAACACTGAAGCTTTCTTT. The complete variable domain, with remaining parts taken from reference TRBV7-6 and TRBJ1-1, reads GAGVSQSPRYKVTKRGQDVALRCDPISGHVSLYWYRQALGQGPEFLTYFNYEAQQDKSGLPNDRFSAERPEGSISTLTIQRTEQRDSAMYRCASSGRQGMNTEAFFGQGTRLTVV.

CDR3 coding DNA: TGTGCCAGCAGCCGGACTAGCTTGGAGACCCAGTACTTC. Its protein is CASSRTSLETQYF. The chain is built from TRBV6-5 and TRBJ2-5, with 8 bases matching TRBD2. The trim removed 6 bases at V and 5 bases at J, leaving 5 bases unmatched. This CDR3 region has 13 residues. Germline assignment: CDR1 MNHEY and CDR2 SVGAGI.

The J gene is TRBJ2-3, the V gene TRBV9; possibly TRBD2 for D (7 bases). Germline CDR1 is SGDLS and CDR2 is YYNGEE. The CDR3 consists of 15 residues. Trimming left V 0 bases short and J 6 bases short, with 14 bases between. The CDR3 here is CASSVAEGGLDTQYF. DNA for the CDR3: TGTGCCAGCAGCGTAGCTGAGGGGGGGCTCGATACGCAGTATTTT.

The J gene is TRBJ2-1, the V gene TRBV9; 8 bases agree with TRBD1. Germline CDR1 reads SGDLS; CDR2 reads YYNGEE. This CDR3 has 12 amino acids. The V and J ends lost 9 bases and 7 bases, in that order; junction bases with no gene match: 6. As DNA, the CDR3 is TGTGCCACTGGACAGGGCACTAATGAGCAGTTCTTC. It codes for CATGQGTNEQFF.

The chain combines TRBV6-1 with TRBJ1-2, with 11 bases aligning to TRBD1. The CDR3 covers 14 residues. V was clipped by 1 base and J by 7 bases; unmatched bases: 2. Germline loops: CDR1 MNHNS, CDR2 SASEGT. This CDR3 reads CASSEGTGGFGYTF. CDR3 coding DNA: TGTGCCAGCAGTGAAGGGACAGGGGGCTTTGGCTACACCTTC.

V gene TRBV30 combines with J gene TRBJ1-1, with 7 positions matching TRBD1. Per germline, CDR1 GTSNPN and CDR2 SVGIG (reference sequence). V shed 7 bases and J 5 bases; nucleotides not matched to a gene: 16. The CDR3 totals 15 residues. The CDR3 bases are TGTGCCTCCAAGGAGGGGGCAGGGGGAACAACTGAAGCTTTCTTT. This translates into CASKEGAGGTTEAFF.

The V call is TRBV5-3, the J call TRBJ1-2; D gene unclear. TRBV5-3 falls under the ORF class, with uncertain function. The CDR3 loop spans 15 amino acids. V was shortened by 4 bases and J by 7 bases, with 20 bases between the two germline ends. CDR3 coding DNA: TGTGCCAGAAGCCCGAGACTCAACGCTAGTCTTGGCTACACCTTC. It translates to CARSPRLNASLGYTF.

The CDR3 sequence: CASLLAGGIPNIQYF. DNA of the CDR3: TGTGCCAGCCTTCTAGCAGGGGGCATCCCCAACATTCAGTACTTC. The chain employs TRBV21-1 and TRBJ2-4; the listed D gene, TRBD1, was not tested against the DNA. TRBV21-1 is a pseudogene locus. The CDR3 sequence is 15 residues long.

V gene TRBV5-1 combines with J gene TRBJ2-7; D unclear. The V gene lost 0 bases and the J gene lost 5 bases, with 9 bases spanning the gap. Germline V gene data show CDR1 as SGHRS and CDR2 as YFSETQ. The CDR3 covers 13 residues. CDR3 in DNA: TGCGCCAGCAGCTTGGACGAGGCGAACGAGCAGTACTTC. Amino acid sequence: CASSLDEANEQYF.

The V and J genes are TRBV5-5 and TRBJ2-3, with D perhaps TRBD2 (5 bases). The V and J ends lost 4 bases and 6 bases respectively, with 12 bases between them. The V gene's germline CDR1 is SGHKS and CDR2 YYEKEE (reference sequence). The CDR3 sequence is 13 residues long. The CDR3 DNA follows: TGTGCCAGCAGCGTAACTAGTACCGATACGCAGTATTTT. It yields the protein CASSVTSTDTQYF.

V gene TRBV4-2 combines with J gene TRBJ1-1; TRBD1 aligns across 7 bases. This CDR3 spans 16 amino acids. Germline trimming cut 1 base from V and 3 bases from J; bases unmatched to any gene: 8. Germline V CDR1 and CDR2: LGHNA, YNFKEQ. The CDR3 reads CASSQGTNRGHTEAFF. CDR3 bases: TGTGCCAGCAGCCAAGGAACCAATAGGGGGCACACTGAAGCTTTCTTT.

The rearrangement links TRBV5-4 to TRBJ2-5; D unclear. In germline, CDR1 is SGHNT, CDR2 YYREEE (reference sequence). V was trimmed by 5 bases and J by 5 bases, leaving 19 bases between them. The length of the CDR3 is 15 residues. The CDR3 region has the DNA TGTGCCAGCAGGGAGATGAGGTCGACCCCCGAGACCCAGTACTTC. Protein product: CASREMRSTPETQYF.

V usage is TRBV11-2 and J usage is TRBJ2-1, with 16 bases identical to TRBD2. Germline V lookup: CDR1 SGHAT, CDR2 FQNNGV. The CDR3 sequence is 15 residues long. The trim removed 4 bases at V and 8 bases at J, leaving 2 bases unmatched. The CDR3 here is CASSWGLAGGYEQFF. The DNA for the CDR3 is TGTGCCAGCAGCTGGGGACTAGCGGGGGGGTATGAGCAGTTCTTC.

V usage is TRBV2 and J usage is TRBJ2-1, with D possibly being TRBD1 (6 bases). The CDR3 is made up of 14 amino acids. The V and J ends lost 3 bases and 4 bases respectively, with 10 bases between them. From germline, CDR1 is SNHLY and CDR2 FYNNEI. The CDR3 region is CASSEVGGYNEQFF. CDR3 nucleotide sequence: TGTGCCAGCAGTGAGGTAGGGGGATACAATGAGCAGTTCTTC.